This T cell receptor (beta chain) stems from a study of control samples from healthy donors and cancer patients (TCRdb year 2020). CDR1 and CDR2, looked up from the germline V gene, are KGHDR and SFDVKD. There are 16 amino acids in the CDR3, from cysteine to phenylalanine inclusive. Only CDR3 DNA remains: 48 bases, in frame from the first base. V loses 3 bases of germline sequence and J loses 0 bases, and the interval between the two ends is 12 bases. As concerns this clone: Its antigen remains undetermined. No base-level quality is on record; no much larger clone is a single base apart.

The method behind the library was the immunoSEQ multiplex PCR assay. The source is immuneACCESS, and TCRdb retained only in-frame sequences with V and J called. Part of the clones is not carried over; for the studies checked, unresolved V genes explain less than half of this, and the remainder is unexplained. This sample lists under 85,000 clones; around 80% were detected once. The biggest ten clones account for under 14% of the sample. The sample taken for sequencing was PBMCs. The V and J segments used are TRBV24-1 and TRBJ2-3; D gene: possibly TRBD2, on 6 matching bases. This clonotype was obtained from a man in his sixties with head and neck cancer. The nucleotide sequence reads as follows: TGTGCCACCAGTGATCACGGGACTGCTAGCACAGATACGCAGTATTTT. Protein translation: CATSDHGTASTDTQYF.